What follows is one T cell receptor beta chain and its context. The table lists this clone with a count of one. The antigen it binds to is not known. The sample holds no much larger clone one base away, and base qualities are not on file. Collaborating institutions collected whole blood in K2EDTA tubes following their own protocols. Collaborator samples were shipped for TCRbeta analysis as frozen whole blood, isolated PBMCs, or DNA extracted from either sample type. This specimen belongs to a study of blood T cell repertoires in COVID-19 (dated by TCRdb to the early 2020s). General notes on the study: Collaborator samples came from the United States, Italy and Spain and covered acute and convalescent phases of COVID-19. HLA class I and class II types, where available, came from metadata supplied by the sample provider rather than from assay-based typing. Samples were obtained from the ongoing ImmuneRACE study (first 160 participants) and from over a thousand subjects provided by 6 global collaborators. The material from the prospective study consisted of cDNA or gDNA derived from T cells, B-cell-depleted T cells, or PBMCs. The dataset comprised deeply sampled blood TCRbeta repertoires from subjects exposed to, actively infected with, or recovered from COVID-19. The repertoires were made available in a free public database intended to serve as a resource for research on the immune response to SARS-CoV-2. A de-identified subject ID, COVID-19 status, age in years and sex were almost always included in the sample metadata.

TCRbeta CDR3 regions were amplified from genomic DNA using the immunoSEQ Assay, a bias-controlled multiplex PCR. On the study's bioinformatics: The number of nucleated cells in each sample was estimated by amplification of reference gene primers within the assay. Sequence reads were collapsed and filtered to measure the absolute abundance of every unique TCRbeta CDR3 rearrangement. For each sample, productive Simpson clonality was calculated as the square root of Simpson's diversity index over productive rearrangements. Imported from immuneACCESS, the table was reduced by TCRdb to in-frame sequences with V and J called. These copies leave out some clones; in studies compared against another copy, an unresolved V gene accounts for under half, and the cause of the remainder is not known. V, J and clone size are taken as reported in that table, and D and trimming were inferred from the DNA itself. The sample data list approximately 470,000 clones, and approximately 85% of these were observed just once. In total, the top ten clones hold 3% to 3.5% of the sample.

The study at large found these results: Clinical and demographic metadata were provided uncurated, with the amount varying by source and participant.

The CDR3 has 14 amino acids, counting the end cysteine and phenylalanine. Of all the DNA, just the CDR3 is kept, 42 bases in frame from base 1. Trimming accounts for 10 bases at V and 4 bases at J, while the number of junction bases matched to no gene is 6. The germline V gene gives CDR1 as SNHLY and CDR2 as FYNNEI. This clonotype originated in a human donor in a cohort sampled during active COVID-19. Sample: peripheral blood. In this chain, TRBV2 is recombined with TRBJ2-3; 12 of the junction bases match TRBD2. The bases read TGTGCCACGACTAGCGGGAGAGGGGCAGATACGCAGTATTTT. It encodes CATTSGRGADTQYF.